Listed below are T cell receptor beta chains from one sample, sequenced in a study of PD-L1 blockade in urothelial cancer. The method was immunoSEQ multiplex PCR; TCRdb's version includes in-frame clones alone and lacks a portion of them. Here the sample spans around 43,000 clones, 70% to 90% being singletons. The sample was PBMCs, taken around atezolizumab (anti-PD-L1) treatment. These receptors came from a donor aged 40 or older with urothelial cancer. CDR3s include the opening cysteine and the closing phenylalanine or tryptophan. The D gene is left open where the match is weak. Size values are once, few and many counts, or a class for expanded clones, and some rows have none.

>15|TRBV18|TRBJ2-1|-|-
CASSLGGATYNEQFF
TGTGCCAGCTCGCTGGGGGGGGCGACCTACAATGAGCAGTTCTTC
>16|TRBV7-9|TRBJ2-5|TRBD1|-
CASSPRGQSVDGTQYF
TGTGCCAGCAGCCCTAGGGGGCAGAGTGTTGATGGGACCCAGTACTTC
>14|TRBV27|TRBJ1-2|TRBD1|once
CASSLSQTGGGYTF
TGTGCCAGCAGTTTATCGCAGACAGGGGGTGGCTACACCTTC
>12|TRBV6-6|TRBJ1-2|TRBD1|-
CAGRDSRYGYTF
TGTGCCGGTAGGGACAGTCGCTATGGCTACACCTTC
>13|TRBV5-1|TRBJ1-1|-|-
CASSLNRAPEAFF
TGCGCCAGCAGCTTGAACAGGGCCCCTGAAGCTTTCTTT
>14|TRBV15|TRBJ2-7|-|-
CATRLAYSTYEQYF
TGTGCCACCAGATTAGCCTACTCCACCTACGAGCAGTACTTC
>14|TRBV7-2|TRBJ2-2|TRBD2|-
CASRPGGRDGELFF
TGTGCCAGCAGACCCGGGGGGAGGGACGGGGAGCTGTTTTTT
>15|TRBV19|TRBJ1-4|-|once
CASSIGGVRNEKLFF
TGTGCCAGTAGTATCGGCGGGGTGCGGAATGAAAAACTGTTTTTT
>15|TRBV9|TRBJ2-3|-|-
CASSVVQGSTDTQYF
TGTGCCAGCAGCGTAGTCCAGGGTAGCACAGATACGCAGTATTTT
>12|TRBV2|TRBJ2-5|-|-
CASDGSGGAQYF
TGTGCCAGCGATGGTAGCGGTGGGGCTCAGTACTTC
>13|TRBV5-1|TRBJ1-1|-|medium-sized
CASSPGRDTEAFF
TGCGCCAGCAGCCCCGGGAGGGACACTGAAGCTTTCTTT